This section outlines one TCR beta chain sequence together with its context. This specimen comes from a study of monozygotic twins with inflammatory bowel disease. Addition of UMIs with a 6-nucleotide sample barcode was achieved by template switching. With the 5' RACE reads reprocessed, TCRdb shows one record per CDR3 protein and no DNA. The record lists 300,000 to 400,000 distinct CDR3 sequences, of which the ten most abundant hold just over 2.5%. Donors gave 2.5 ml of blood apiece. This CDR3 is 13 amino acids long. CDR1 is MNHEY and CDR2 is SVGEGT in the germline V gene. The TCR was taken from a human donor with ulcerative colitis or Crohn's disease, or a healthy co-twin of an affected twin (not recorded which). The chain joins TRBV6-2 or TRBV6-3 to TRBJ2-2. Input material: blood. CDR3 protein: CASAPPRPGELFF.